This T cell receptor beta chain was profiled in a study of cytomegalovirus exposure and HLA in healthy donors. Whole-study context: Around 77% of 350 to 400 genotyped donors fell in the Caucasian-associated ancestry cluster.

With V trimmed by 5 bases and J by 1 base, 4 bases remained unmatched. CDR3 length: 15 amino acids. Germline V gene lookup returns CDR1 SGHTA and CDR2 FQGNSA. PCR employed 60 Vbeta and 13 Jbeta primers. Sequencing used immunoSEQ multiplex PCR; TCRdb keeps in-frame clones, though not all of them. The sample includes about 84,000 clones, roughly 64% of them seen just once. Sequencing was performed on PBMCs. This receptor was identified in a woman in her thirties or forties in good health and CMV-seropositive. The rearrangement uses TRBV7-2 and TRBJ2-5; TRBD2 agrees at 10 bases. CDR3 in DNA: TGTGCCAGCAGCCTACGACTAGCGGGCCAAGAGACCCAGTACTTC. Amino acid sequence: CASSLRLAGQETQYF.